The 29 T cell receptor beta chains below were found in one sample sequenced in a study of cytomegalovirus exposure and HLA in healthy donors. PCR employed 60 Vbeta and 13 Jbeta primers. Sequencing used immunoSEQ multiplex PCR; TCRdb keeps in-frame clones, though not all of them. The profile shows just over 150,000 clones, over 75% of them singletons. Sequencing input: PBMCs. These receptors came from a woman aged 25 to 39 in good health and CMV-seronegative.

The chain employs TRBV19 and TRBJ2-5; D might be TRBD1 (7 bases). Germline V gene data show CDR1 as LNHDA and CDR2 as SQIVND (reference sequence). The ends were cut back, 4 bases at V and 4 bases at J, with 19 bases in the middle. The CDR3 length is 16 residues. The CDR3 DNA follows: TGTGCCAGTAGTACCCACAACAGGGGAGGAGGAGAGACCCAGTACTTC. Translating gives CASSTHNRGGGETQYF.

This sequence joins TRBV2 and TRBJ1-5; maybe TRBD1 (5 bases). The germline gives CDR1 SNHLY, CDR2 FYNNEI. This CDR3 is 13 amino acids long. V was cut by 8 bases and J by 5 bases, with 13 bases left in between. The CDR3 coding sequence is TGTGCCAGCCTGTTTGGGGCCGATCAGCCCCAGCATTTT. Protein sequence: CASLFGADQPQHF.

The genes are TRBV6-1 and TRBJ2-1; D gene unclear. The V end lost 2 bases, the J end lost 6 bases, and 11 bases lay between the germline ends. CDR1 MNHNS and CDR2 SASEGT come from the germline V gene. This CDR3 has 14 residues. CDR3 nucleotides: TGTGCCAGCAGTGAATTTCGGGTCCTCAATGAGCAGTTCTTC. It is translated as CASSEFRVLNEQFF.

This clone was seen more than once but under ten times. This chain joins TRBV5-1 and TRBJ2-6, with 7 bases matching TRBD1. V shed 1 base and J 3 bases; nucleotides not matched to a gene: 7. The CDR3 extends over 17 amino acids. Germline-derived CDR1 and CDR2 are SGHRS and YFSETQ. DNA for the CDR3: TGCGCCAGCAGCTTGTCAGAGGGGGCGCTTGGGGCCAACGTCCTGACTTTC. Amino acid sequence: CASSLSEGALGANVLTF.

V gene TRBV5-1 combines with J gene TRBJ2-1; weak D call: TRBD2 (6 bases). The V end lost 1 base, the J end lost 8 bases, and 10 bases lay between the germline ends. Per the germline V gene, CDR1 is SGHRS and CDR2 is YFSETQ. This CDR3 has 13 amino acids. Here the CDR3 reads CASSLMGGDEQFF. DNA for the CDR3: TGCGCCAGCAGCTTGATGGGGGGAGATGAGCAGTTCTTC.

The chain couples TRBV6-1 to TRBJ1-3; D call uncertain. CDR3 length: 15 amino acids. Germline loops: CDR1 MNHNS, CDR2 SASEGT. The V end was cut by 2 bases, the J end by 0 bases, with 8 bases between. Here the CDR3 DNA reads TGTGCCAGCAGTGAAAACGGTTACTCTGGAAACACCATATATTTT. Its protein is CASSENGYSGNTIYF.

The chain employs TRBV7-2 and TRBJ2-5, with 8 bases that match TRBD2. Germline V gene lookup returns CDR1 SGHTA and CDR2 FQGNSA. This CDR3 is built from 15 residues. V was pared by 5 bases and J by 2 bases, with 7 bases of the junction left unmatched. This CDR3 reads CASSLSAGGQETQYF. The CDR3 DNA reads TGTGCCAGCAGCCTTTCGGCGGGGGGTCAAGAGACCCAGTACTTC.

This rearrangement joins TRBV2 to TRBJ1-6, with 8 positions matching TRBD1. V lost 7 bases to trimming and J lost 7 bases; unmatched junction nucleotides: 9. Germline CDR1 SNHLY, CDR2 FYNNEI. The CDR3 totals 15 residues. CDR3 sequence (DNA): TGTGCCAGCACCCCCGGCGGACAGGGAAATTCACCCCTCCACTTT. Encoded protein: CASTPGGQGNSPLHF.

This chain joins TRBV4-1 and TRBJ2-3, with D possibly being TRBD2 (6 bases). The CDR3 loop spans 17 amino acids. Trimming removed 0 bases at V and 1 base at J, with 14 bases between. The germline V gene encodes CDR1 MGHRA and CDR2 YSYEKL. The CDR3 is CASSQEYAGWGTDTQYF. In DNA, the CDR3 is TGCGCCAGCAGCCAAGAGTATGCGGGGTGGGGCACAGATACGCAGTATTTT.

This chain joins TRBV29-1 and TRBJ2-7; D possibly corresponds to TRBD2 (7 bases). The CDR3 contains 16 residues. In germline, CDR1 is SQVTM, CDR2 ANQGSEA. With 3 bases removed from V and 7 bases from J, the gap between germline ends came to 25 bases. CDR3 sequence (DNA): TGCAGCGTTGATCAATCCGGGGGGCTCCCCCCCGGGGAGCAGTACTTC. Amino acid sequence: CSVDQSGGLPPGEQYF.

The chain uses TRBV30 and TRBJ2-1; D perhaps matches TRBD2 (5 bases). The V end was cut by 2 bases, the J end by 7 bases, with 21 bases between. The CDR3 has 16 residues. The germline V gene encodes CDR1 GTSNPN and CDR2 SVGIG (reference sequence). The DNA of the CDR3 is TGTGCCTGGAGTCCCCCGGGGATCAGCGGTCTTAATGAGCAGTTCTTC. Its protein is CAWSPPGISGLNEQFF.

CDR3 loop: CASSIPSLSGKLFF. The CDR3 coding sequence is TGTGCCAGTAGTATCCCCAGCCTGAGCGGAAAACTGTTTTTT. The chain joins TRBV19 to TRBJ1-4; unclear D gene. The CDR3 covers 14 residues. The germline V and J ends were trimmed by 3 bases and 10 bases, with 15 bases remaining between them. Germline V gives CDR1 LNHDA, CDR2 SQIVND (reference sequence).

The chain couples TRBV18 to TRBJ1-3; 8 bases fit TRBD1. After removal of 6 bases from V and 2 bases from J, the junction contained 3 bases not matched to a gene. From germline, CDR1 is KGHSH and CDR2 LQKENI. This CDR3 region has 14 residues. The CDR3 is CASSLDRAGNTIYF. In DNA form, the CDR3 reads TGTGCCAGCTCCCTGGACAGGGCTGGAAACACCATATATTTT.

The J gene is TRBJ1-1, the V gene TRBV20-1; D gene unclear. V was trimmed by 7 bases and J by 5 bases, leaving 11 bases between them. Looked up from germline, CDR1 is DFQATT and CDR2 is SNEGSKA (reference sequence). There are 11 residues in the CDR3. CDR3: CSVLSGTEAFF. The DNA of the CDR3 is TGCAGTGTTCTCAGCGGGACTGAAGCTTTCTTT.

V gene TRBV28 combines with J gene TRBJ1-2, with D possibly TRBD1 on 5 matching bases. Trimming removed 5 bases at V and 1 base at J, with 8 bases between. Germline CDR1 MDHEN, CDR2 SYDVKM. The CDR3 totals 13 residues. The CDR3 spells CASSAGINYGYTF. CDR3 nucleotide sequence: TGTGCCAGCAGTGCAGGGATTAACTATGGCTACACCTTC.

This clone was counted a few times. CDR3 in amino acids: CASSEEGAYNSPLHF. The CDR3 bases are TGCGCCAGCAGCGAAGAAGGGGCCTATAATTCACCCCTCCACTTT. The chain employs TRBV5-1 and TRBJ1-6, with D perhaps matching TRBD1 (5 bases). The CDR3 extends over 15 amino acids. Between the trimmed V and J ends, which lost 4 bases and 2 bases, there was a span of 10 bases. The V gene's germline CDR1 is SGHRS and CDR2 YFSETQ.

Of note for this clone: This CDR3 fails to terminate in the conserved phenylalanine or tryptophan, so it likely reflects a read error. The DNA is omitted, as the CDR3 cannot be located on it reliably, and the CDR3 follows TCRdb's listing. V is TRBV10-1 and J is TRBJ1-2. Germline lookup yields CDR1 WNHNN and CDR2 SYGVQD (reference sequence). The CDR3 numbers 11 amino acids, ends counted. The CDR3 here is CASSVFSRNYH.

This clone was found a few times. The rearrangement joins TRBV4-2 to TRBJ1-2; 10 bases match TRBD1. This CDR3 has 13 amino acids. Germline lookup yields CDR1 LGHNA and CDR2 YNFKEQ. After removal of 5 bases from V and 6 bases from J, the junction contained 3 bases not matched to a gene. Here the CDR3 DNA reads TGTGCCAGCAGCGAAGGGACAGGGGATGGCTACACCTTC. Encoded protein: CASSEGTGDGYTF.

The chain couples TRBV7-2 to TRBJ1-2; TRBD1 might be the D (5 bases). This CDR3 region has 13 residues. V gave up 3 bases and J gave up 2 bases, with 7 bases separating them. Germline CDR1 SGHTA, CDR2 FQGNSA. The chain's CDR3 is CASSFKGNYGYTF. CDR3 coding DNA: TGTGCCAGCAGCTTCAAGGGGAACTATGGCTACACCTTC.

In regard to this clone: Mismatch with germline at one junction end may stem from a read error. The rearrangement links TRBV7-7 to TRBJ2-2; TRBD2 matches 11 bases. The CDR3 consists of 16 residues. CDR1 and CDR2 (germline): SSHAT, FNYEAQ (reference sequence). CDR3 in amino acids: CASIRSGGAGTGELFF. As DNA, the CDR3 is TGTGCTAGCATCCGTAGCGGGGGGGCCGGCACCGGGGAGCTGTTTTTT.

The chain employs TRBV6-5 and TRBJ1-3; D uncertain. V was pared by 0 bases and J by 4 bases, with 4 bases between. Looked up from germline, CDR1 is MNHEY and CDR2 is SVGAGI. There are 13 residues in the CDR3. The DNA of the CDR3 is TGTGCCAGCAGTTACTCGAGGGGAAACACCATATATTTT. Amino acids: CASSYSRGNTIYF.

The chain has TRBV6-5 and TRBJ1-1; D call uncertain. Trimming removed 2 bases at V and 6 bases at J, with 10 bases between. This CDR3 has 13 residues. Per the germline V gene, CDR1 is MNHEY and CDR2 is SVGAGI. CDR3 protein: CASSYEFVPEAFF. The CDR3 nucleotides read TGTGCCAGCAGTTACGAGTTTGTCCCTGAAGCTTTCTTT.

The chain has TRBV19 and TRBJ2-5; 7 nucleotides line up with TRBD1. The DNA matches TRBJ2-7 better at its end, which makes the J call doubtful. This CDR3 has 12 residues. Germline CDR1 LNHDA, CDR2 SQIVND (reference sequence). The CDR3 is CATTGESYEQYF. In DNA, the CDR3 is TGTGCCACCACAGGGGAGAGCTACGAGCAGTACTTC.

The chain links TRBV2 to TRBJ1-1; D is unresolved. Germline V CDR1 and CDR2: SNHLY, FYNNEI. V lost 5 bases, J lost 1 base, and 5 bases lay in between. The CDR3 has 12 residues. The CDR3 DNA sequence: TGTGCCAGCAGTATATGGAACACTGAAGCTTTCTTT. As protein: CASSIWNTEAFF.

The V and J genes are TRBV2 and TRBJ1-4; D remains ambiguous. V was cut by 3 bases and J by 8 bases, with 16 bases left in between. The CDR3 has 15 residues. Germline values: CDR1 SNHLY, CDR2 FYNNEI. CDR3 region: CASSERVGRSEKLFF. CDR3 sequence (DNA): TGTGCCAGCAGTGAGAGGGTAGGGCGTTCCGAAAAACTGTTTTTT.

This rearrangement joins TRBV13 to TRBJ2-1; perhaps TRBD2 as D (6 bases). V gave up 10 bases and J gave up 2 bases, with 15 bases separating them. Germline CDR1 PRHDT, CDR2 FYEKMQ (reference sequence). The CDR3 runs to 14 residues. The CDR3 sequence is CATGGLKAYNEQFF. CDR3 DNA sequence: TGTGCCACCGGGGGACTTAAAGCCTACAATGAGCAGTTCTTC.

This chain links TRBV6-1 with TRBJ2-3; 7 bases map to TRBD2. This CDR3 spans 17 amino acids. V was pared by 2 bases and J by 1 base, with 9 bases of the junction left unmatched. CDR1 is MNHNS, CDR2 SASEGT, per germline. CDR3 coding DNA: TGTGCCAGCAGTGAACCCTGGCTAGCGGATCGCACAGATACGCAGTATTTT. It codes for CASSEPWLADRTDTQYF.

The chain has TRBV7-2 and TRBJ2-5; TRBD1 might be the D (5 bases). The CDR3 loop spans 16 amino acids. Trimming stripped 1 base from V and 5 bases from J, with 17 bases between. CDR1 and CDR2 from the germline V gene are SGHTA and FQGNSA. CDR3 sequence (DNA): TGTGCCAGCAGCTTAGGGCCAGCGTCCCCAGGGGAGACCCAGTACTTC. Protein: CASSLGPASPGETQYF.

This clone was detected a few times. This chain connects TRBV28 to TRBJ2-1; perhaps TRBD1 as D (7 bases). The CDR3 runs to 16 residues. The ends were cut back, 6 bases at V and 5 bases at J, with 20 bases in the middle. Looked up from germline, CDR1 is MDHEN and CDR2 is SYDVKM. CDR3 protein: CASRLGGAGGHNEQFF. The CDR3 coding sequence is TGTGCCAGCAGACTCGGAGGGGCAGGGGGGCACAATGAGCAGTTCTTC.